One and the same sample provided the 31 T cell receptor beta chains below, sequenced in a study of CD4 T cells in relation to SARS-CoV-2 and coronaviruses. Before the COVID-19 pandemic, during about 2011-2019, CD4+ T cells were taken from unexposed donors. Isolation of CD4+ T cells took place after about 9 days in culture. What these receptors recognize is not known. Sequenced by immunoSEQ multiplex PCR; TCRdb stores in-frame clones only, minus some. Among around 23,000 clones listed, 73% were seen once. The specimen was CD4+ T cells from PBMCs, cultured in vitro. These receptors were obtained from a human donor in good health.

The chain employs TRBV2 and TRBJ2-6; possibly TRBD2 for D (6 bases). The CDR3 extends over 16 amino acids. Trimming stripped 8 bases from V and 0 bases from J, with 14 bases between. The germline gives CDR1 SNHLY, CDR2 FYNNEI. The CDR3 sequence is CASRLFGSSGANVLTF. DNA of the CDR3: TGTGCCAGCCGTTTGTTCGGGAGCTCTGGGGCCAACGTCCTGACTTTC.

This chain links TRBV6-5 with TRBJ1-1, with D maybe TRBD1 (5 bases). Trimming took off 4 bases at V and 11 bases at J, with 14 bases between the two ends. There are 12 residues in the CDR3. Germline loops: CDR1 MNHEY, CDR2 SVGAGI. In DNA form, the CDR3 reads TGTGCCAGCAGTTCCGAGACAGAGAAGGCTTTCTTT. Translation gives CASSSETEKAFF.

V usage is TRBV14 and J usage is TRBJ2-2; TRBD2 matches at 8 bases. The CDR3 sequence is 15 residues long. Germline lookup yields CDR1 SGHDN and CDR2 FVKESK. With V trimmed by 4 bases and J by 4 bases, 5 bases remained unmatched. CDR3 sequence reads: CASSPSGSVTGELFF. In DNA form, the CDR3 reads TGTGCCAGCAGCCCCAGCGGGAGTGTCACCGGGGAGCTGTTTTTT.

The gene calls are TRBV25-1 and TRBJ2-3; perhaps TRBD2 as D (6 bases). The germline V gene has CDR1 MGHDK and CDR2 SYGVNS. V gave up 2 bases and J gave up 6 bases, with 15 bases separating them. CDR3 length: 15 amino acids. CDR3 bases: TGTGCCAGCAGTGAACGACTAGGAGGAGGGGATACGCAGTATTTT. Translation gives CASSERLGGGDTQYF.

V is TRBV12-3 or TRBV12-4 and J is TRBJ2-3; no firm D call. Trimming removed 7 bases from V and 7 bases from J, with 12 bases in between. This CDR3 is built from 12 residues. The CDR3 nucleotides read TGTGCCAGCAATACCGGGCCCAATACGCAGTATTTT. Translated: CASNTGPNTQYF.

The chain couples TRBV2 to TRBJ2-3; 8 bases map to TRBD1. The CDR3 is 15 amino acids. The V gene end was trimmed by 6 bases and the J gene end by 6 bases; junction bases not matched to a gene: 11. The germline V gene has CDR1 SNHLY and CDR2 FYNNEI. In DNA form, the CDR3 reads TGTGCCAGCAGGGCAAATTCAGGGGGCATGGATACGCAGTATTTT. This translates into CASRANSGGMDTQYF.

The rearrangement uses TRBV6-5 and TRBJ2-7; TRBD2 agrees at 7 bases. V shed 0 bases and J 2 bases; nucleotides not matched to a gene: 4. This CDR3 has 15 amino acids. The V gene's germline CDR1 is MNHEY and CDR2 SVGAGI. As DNA, the CDR3 is TGTGCCAGCAGTTACTCAGCGGGATCCCCCTACGAGCAGTACTTC. Protein: CASSYSAGSPYEQYF.

This clone was detected only a few times. The chain recombines TRBV27 with TRBJ2-2; D is uncertain. CDR3 size: 14 residues. CDR1 and CDR2 (germline): MNHEY, SMNVEV (reference sequence). V was trimmed by 0 bases and J by 7 bases, leaving 9 bases between them. The CDR3 region has the DNA TGTGCCAGCAGTTTATCGATGGGGTACGGGGAGCTGTTTTTT. Translation: CASSLSMGYGELFF.

The chain links TRBV3-1 (or the pseudogene TRBV3-2) to TRBJ2-1; no reliable D call. V dropped 1 base and J dropped 7 bases, with 8 bases sitting between them. Per germline, CDR1 LGHDT and CDR2 YNNKEL (reference sequence). The CDR3 has 13 amino acids. The CDR3 DNA follows: TGTGCCAGCAGCCAAGTAGGGAATAATGAGCAGTTCTTC. It translates to CASSQVGNNEQFF.

This clone was counted only a few times. The V and J genes are TRBV24-1 and TRBJ2-1, with D possibly TRBD1 on 6 matching bases. The CDR3 is made up of 18 amino acids. The V gene lost 5 bases and the J gene lost 5 bases, with 24 bases spanning the gap. Germline V gene sequence: CDR1 KGHDR, CDR2 SFDVKD. The CDR3, as DNA: TGTGCCACCAGTGTCCCGCCCCAGAATGGGGGCCTTCACAATGAGCAGTTCTTC. Residues: CATSVPPQNGGLHNEQFF.

The chain carries TRBV6-4 and TRBJ2-1; D not resolved. Germline-derived CDR1 and CDR2 are MRHNA and SNTAGT. Trimming pared 0 bases from V and 3 bases from J, leaving 9 bases between. The CDR3 has 15 residues. CDR3 sequence: CASSDSWAGYNEQFF. For the CDR3, the DNA is TGTGCCAGCAGTGACTCTTGGGCAGGCTACAATGAGCAGTTCTTC.

The chain has TRBV5-1 and TRBJ2-2, with TRBD2 as a possible D gene (6 bases). This CDR3 comprises 17 residues. V was trimmed by 2 bases and J by 6 bases, leaving 20 bases between them. Germline V gene sequence: CDR1 SGHRS, CDR2 YFSETQ. The CDR3 region is CASSFGKLGGSSGELFF. The CDR3 DNA sequence: TGCGCCAGCAGCTTCGGCAAACTCGGGGGTAGCTCCGGGGAGCTGTTTTTT.

Here the CDR3 reads CAIPDGIYGYTF. The CDR3, as DNA: TGTGCCATCCCTGACGGGATCTATGGCTACACCTTC. V is TRBV10-3 and J is TRBJ1-2; D unclear. Per the germline V gene, CDR1 is ENHRY and CDR2 is SYGVKD. The V gene lost 8 bases and the J gene lost 4 bases, with 11 bases spanning the gap. The CDR3 covers 12 residues.

V gene TRBV5-5 combines with J gene TRBJ2-1, with TRBD1 identical over 8 bases. Germline lookup yields CDR1 SGHKS and CDR2 YYEKEE (reference sequence). This CDR3 has 15 residues. The V segment lost 2 bases and the J segment 5 bases; nucleotides outside the gene matches: 6. CDR3 DNA sequence: TGTGCCAGCAGCTTTCAGGGGGCTGGGGACAATGAGCAGTTCTTC. It codes for CASSFQGAGDNEQFF.

The V call is TRBV2, the J call TRBJ2-5; the match to TRBD2 covers 8 bases. Germline V gene sequence: CDR1 SNHLY, CDR2 FYNNEI. V lost 5 bases, J lost 4 bases, and 6 bases stayed unmatched. CDR3 length: 14 amino acids. CDR3 loop: CASSRTSSVETQYF. The CDR3 DNA reads TGTGCCAGCAGTCGGACTAGCTCGGTAGAGACCCAGTACTTC. The variable domain in full, with the rest retrieved from reference TRBV2 and TRBJ2-5, is EPEVTQTPSHQVTQMGQEVILRCVPISNHLYFYWYRQILGQKVEFLVSFYNNEISEKSEIFDDQFSVERPDGSNFTLKIRSTKLEDSAMYFCASSRTSSVETQYFGPGTRLLVL.

The chain carries TRBV30 and TRBJ2-4, with D possibly being TRBD1 (5 bases). This CDR3 is built from 13 residues. Trimming shortened V by 1 base and J by 4 bases, and 8 bases separated the two germline ends. CDR1 GTSNPN and CDR2 SVGIG come from the germline V gene (reference sequence). The CDR3 DNA is TGTGCCTGGAGTGGCTCAGGGAAAAACATTCAGTACTTC. Residues: CAWSGSGKNIQYF.

The genes are TRBV12-5 and TRBJ1-4; D remains unclear. Trimming removed 6 bases from V and 0 bases from J, with 5 bases in between. The CDR3 runs to 13 residues. Germline values: CDR1 LGHNT, CDR2 FRNRAP. The CDR3 region has the DNA TGTGCTAGTGGACAGTCAACTAATGAAAAACTGTTTTTT. Translating gives CASGQSTNEKLFF.

The chain's CDR3 is CASSISGTSGSTEQFF. The DNA for the CDR3 is TGTGCCAGCAGCATTTCCGGGACTAGCGGGAGCACTGAGCAGTTCTTC. This chain links TRBV9 with TRBJ2-1; the match to TRBD2 covers 14 bases. The CDR3 is 16 residues long. J lost 9 bases, V lost 4 bases, and 9 bases had no gene match. Germline V gives CDR1 SGDLS, CDR2 YYNGEE.

V usage is TRBV6-5 and J usage is TRBJ1-6; D is undetermined. Germline assignment: CDR1 MNHEY and CDR2 SVGAGI. This CDR3 has 15 residues. Trimming took 4 bases from V and 2 from J, leaving 9 bases between them. The CDR3 is CASSFGETYNSPLHF. CDR3 coding DNA: TGTGCCAGCAGTTTTGGAGAAACCTATAATTCACCCCTCCACTTT.

J is TRBJ2-1 and V is TRBV11-3, with D hard to call. The CDR3 is 13 residues long. Germline lookup yields CDR1 SGHNT and CDR2 YENEEA. Trimming stripped 0 bases from V and 4 bases from J, with 4 bases between. DNA for the CDR3: TGTGCCAGCAGCTTAGAACCGTACAATGAGCAGTTCTTC. This sequence encodes CASSLEPYNEQFF.

This clone was seen once. V is TRBV7-9 and J is TRBJ2-1, with TRBD2 as a possible D gene (6 bases). This CDR3 is built from 12 residues. Germline values: CDR1 SEHNR, CDR2 FQNEAQ (reference sequence). V was pared by 5 bases and J by 10 bases, with 12 bases between. In DNA form, the CDR3 reads TGTGCCAGCAGCGGGAGGCTCGTGGAGCAGTTCTTC. This gives the protein CASSGRLVEQFF.

This sequence joins TRBV5-1 and TRBJ1-2; 9 bases line up with TRBD1. V lost 6 bases, J lost 6 bases, and 6 bases stayed unmatched. Germline V gene sequence: CDR1 SGHRS, CDR2 YFSETQ. This CDR3 has 13 amino acids. CDR3 sequence (DNA): TGCGCCAGCACAACAGGGGGCAAGGATGGCTACACCTTC. Its protein is CASTTGGKDGYTF.

The chain recombines TRBV24-1 with TRBJ2-2, with 8 positions matching TRBD1. The V and J ends lost 7 bases and 5 bases, in that order; junction bases with no gene match: 5. CDR1 and CDR2 from the germline V gene are KGHDR and SFDVKD. This CDR3 region has 14 residues. CDR3 protein: CATRRTGKTGELFF. In nucleotides, the CDR3 is TGTGCCACCAGACGGACAGGGAAAACCGGGGAGCTGTTTTTT.

V is TRBV9 and J is TRBJ2-7; 13 bases match TRBD2. This CDR3 has 15 residues. Trimming cost V 3 bases and J 7 bases; bases outside gene matches: 7. CDR1 SGDLS and CDR2 YYNGEE come from the germline V gene. CDR3 sequence reads: CASSAGLAGEKEQYF. The DNA for the CDR3 is TGTGCCAGCAGCGCAGGACTAGCGGGAGAGAAAGAGCAGTACTTC.

This chain links TRBV11-2 with TRBJ1-2, with TRBD1 matching 8 bases. The CDR3 is made up of 15 amino acids. Trimming removed 5 bases from V and 8 bases from J; junction bases left unmatched: 13. Germline V gene lookup returns CDR1 SGHAT and CDR2 FQNNGV. CDR3 region: CASSPEPDRVGGYTF. The CDR3 region has the DNA TGTGCCAGCAGCCCCGAACCGGACAGGGTTGGGGGCTACACCTTC.

The rearrangement links TRBV6-5 to TRBJ2-2; perhaps TRBD1 as D (6 bases). The germline CDR1 and CDR2 sequences are MNHEY and SVGAGI. The germline V and J ends were trimmed by 0 bases and 4 bases, with 6 bases remaining between them. The CDR3 extends over 14 amino acids. CDR3 sequence (DNA): TGTGCCAGCAGTTACTCAGGGGGCACCGGGGAGCTGTTTTTT. Its translation: CASSYSGGTGELFF.

The V and J genes are TRBV5-1 and TRBJ2-3; 10 nucleotides match TRBD2. With V trimmed by 6 bases and J by 2 bases, 3 bases remained unmatched. The CDR3 has 14 residues. Germline CDR1 reads SGHRS; CDR2 reads YFSETQ. The CDR3 protein is CASTSGGVTDTQYF. The CDR3 bases are TGCGCCAGCACTAGCGGGGGAGTCACAGATACGCAGTATTTT.

The rearrangement uses TRBV5-4 and TRBJ2-7, with no clear D. This CDR3 comprises 15 residues. In germline, CDR1 is SGHNT, CDR2 YYREEE (reference sequence). V was trimmed by 0 bases and J by 5 bases, leaving 15 bases between them. The DNA of the CDR3 is TGTGCCAGCAGCTTGGCATCGTCAGTCCCCCACGAGCAGTACTTC. Translated: CASSLASSVPHEQYF.

The chain has TRBV2 and TRBJ1-1, with no clear D. The CDR3 length is 9 residues. The V gene's germline CDR1 is SNHLY and CDR2 FYNNEI. Trimming stripped 4 bases from V and 11 bases from J, with 5 bases between. The DNA of the CDR3 is TGTGCCAGCAGTGTGGTGGCTTTCTTT. Translating gives CASSVVAFF. Supplemented by reference TRBV2 and TRBJ1-1, the full variable domain reads EPEVTQTPSHQVTQMGQEVILRCVPISNHLYFYWYRQILGQKVEFLVSFYNNEISEKSEIFDDQFSVERPDGSNFTLKIRSTKLEDSAMYFCASSVVAFFGQGTRLTVV.

The table lists this clone with a count of one. The genes are TRBV27 and TRBJ1-1; D call uncertain. The CDR3 contains 13 residues. The V and J ends lost 4 bases and 2 bases respectively, with 8 bases between them. Germline loops: CDR1 MNHEY, CDR2 SMNVEV (reference sequence). The CDR3 loop reads CASSSEANTEAFF. The CDR3 nucleotides are TGTGCCAGCAGTTCTGAGGCCAACACTGAAGCTTTCTTT.

This clone was detected only a few times. The V and J genes are TRBV2 and TRBJ2-7; 7 bases are shared with TRBD2. Germline CDR1 is SNHLY and CDR2 is FYNNEI. V gave up 6 bases and J gave up 3 bases; unmatched junction bases: 5. This CDR3 spans 13 amino acids. CDR3 protein: CASRRERDYEQYF. CDR3 bases: TGTGCCAGCAGAAGGGAGCGGGACTACGAGCAGTACTTC.